One TCR beta chain is described in this entry. This receptor's antigen is unknown. There are no base qualities to consult, and no much larger clone falls within one base. TCRbeta CDR3 regions were amplified from genomic DNA using the immunoSEQ Assay, a bias-controlled multiplex PCR. The authors' analysis ran thus. The number of nucleated cells in each sample was estimated by amplification of reference gene primers within the assay. To quantify the absolute abundance of each unique TCRbeta CDR3 rearrangement, sequence reads were collapsed and filtered. For each sample, productive Simpson clonality was calculated by taking the square root of Simpson's diversity index across productive rearrangements. The table comes from immuneACCESS by way of TCRdb, which keeps in-frame sequences with V and J called. Part of the clones is missing from these tables; in studies checked, under half for an unresolved V gene and the rest for unknown reasons. The DNA was the basis for D and trimming; V, J and clone size are from that table. The sample has roughly 100,000 clones on record, around 87% of them singletons. About 15% of the sample rests with the top ten.

The data belong to a study of blood T cell repertoires in COVID-19 (TCRdb year 2020). Background for the entire study: Collaborator samples came from the United States, Italy and Spain and covered acute and convalescent phases of COVID-19. The repertoires were released in a freely available public database meant as a resource for research on the immune response to SARS-CoV-2. Deeply sampled blood TCRbeta repertoires from subjects exposed to, actively infected with, or recovered from COVID-19 were included in the dataset. The sample metadata nearly always contained a de-identified subject ID, COVID-19 status, age in years and sex. HLA class I and class II types, where available, came from metadata supplied by the sample provider rather than from assay-based typing. The material from the prospective study consisted of cDNA or gDNA derived from T cells, B-cell-depleted T cells, or PBMCs. The samples were drawn from the first 160 participants of the ongoing ImmuneRACE study and from 950 to 1,500 subjects provided by 6 global collaborators.

What the study reported, not specific to this receptor: How much clinical and demographic metadata was included differed by source and by participant, and the metadata was provided uncurated.

The collaborating institutions used their own protocols to collect whole blood in K2EDTA tubes. For TCRbeta analysis, collaborators shipped samples as frozen whole blood, isolated PBMCs, or DNA extracted from either of those sample types. Sequenced: peripheral blood. The receptor's source is a human donor in a cohort sampled during active COVID-19.

The CDR3 is CASRSGGGNQPQHF. The sequenced DNA is TGTGCCAGCAGGTCCGGAGGGGGCAATCAGCCCCAGCATTTT. The chain joins TRBV28 to TRBJ1-5; the best D guess is TRBD1, with 5 bases matching. CDR1 and CDR2, looked up from the germline V gene, are MDHEN and SYDVKM. V is clipped by 6 bases and J by 2 bases, and the sequence between their germline boundaries is 11 bases long. From its cysteine to its phenylalanine, the CDR3 spans 14 amino acids. The entry retains the CDR3 DNA only, 42 bases that are in frame from base 1.